This record looks at one T cell receptor (beta chain) sequence and its context. The data are from a study of siplizumab effects on memory and regulatory T cells. Clones were sequenced by immunoSEQ multiplex PCR, and TCRdb holds only the in-frame ones, with some missing. Among 80,000 to 130,000 clones listed, approximately 90% were seen once. Sequences were obtained from Tregs sorted from blood. This clonotype was obtained from a human donor in good health.

The CDR3 region is CASSLKSGRSYNEQFF. The CDR3 DNA reads TGTGCCAGCAGCTTAAAGAGCGGGAGGTCTTACAATGAGCAGTTCTTC. The rearrangement uses TRBV7-3 and TRBJ2-1; 9 bases agree with TRBD2. There are 16 residues in the CDR3. After removal of 1 base from V and 4 bases from J, the junction contained 5 bases not matched to a gene. CDR1 and CDR2 from the germline V gene are SGHTA and FQGTGA.